This TCR beta chain derives from a study of T cells after somatic rescue of genetic block. Germline V CDR1 and CDR2: SGHDT, YYEEEE. V dropped 6 bases and J dropped 0; count of bases not matched to a gene: 3. The CDR3 extends over 14 amino acids. Method: immunoSEQ multiplex PCR; TCRdb's copy keeps in-frame clones and lacks some. Among approximately 100,000 clones, more than 80% were seen once, and the ten largest hold 1.6%. This sequence was found in a woman between 18 and 29 years old. V and J are TRBV5-6 and TRBJ1-2; the match to TRBD1 covers 9 bases. The sample was peripheral blood mononuclear cells (PBMCs). CDR3 in DNA: TGTGCCAGCACCGGACAGGGGTCTAACTATGGCTACACCTTC. This gives the protein CASTGQGSNYGYTF.